The 26 T cell receptor beta chains below come from one sample, sequenced in a study of cytotoxic CD8 clonotypes in ibrutinib-treated CLL listed by TCRdb under 2021. The time point label of this sample denotes: 20 to 30 months on ibrutinib. Library generation was performed with the immunoSEQ multiplex PCR assay. Entries here come from immuneACCESS through TCRdb and include only in-frame sequences with V and J called. Some clones fail to appear in such tables; in the studies checked, an unresolved V gene covers under half of the shortfall, and the cause of the remainder is unknown. The sample contains approximately 100,000 clones, approximately 58% of them found a single time. The ten largest clones represent 37% of the sample. Sequencing was performed on PBMCs, taken after 24 months of ibrutinib treatment. The receptors stem from a human donor with chronic lymphocytic leukemia.

This clone appeared many times. DNA of the CDR3: TGTGCCACCAGCAGAGACGGACTCTCGGGCTACACCTTC. Amino acid sequence: CATSRDGLSGYTF. The gene calls are TRBV15 and TRBJ1-2; D call uncertain. The CDR3 runs 13 residues. The germline V gene encodes CDR1 LNHNV and CDR2 YYDKDF (reference sequence). V lost 0 bases and J 8 bases, leaving 10 bases between the germline ends.

V usage is TRBV5-4 and J usage is TRBJ2-5; the match to TRBD1 covers 7 bases. Looked up from germline, CDR1 is SGHNT and CDR2 is YYREEE (reference sequence). The CDR3 length is 15 residues. J was trimmed by 1 base and V by 4 bases; bases with no gene match: 7. Here the CDR3 DNA reads TGTGCCAGCAGCAAGGAGACAGGGACCCAAGAGACCCAGTACTTC. Residues: CASSKETGTQETQYF. The full variable domain, completed using reference TRBV5-4 and TRBJ2-5, is ETGVTQSPTHLIKTRGQQVTLRCSSQSGHNTVSWYQQALGQGPQFIFQYYREEENGRGNFPPRFSGLQFPNYSSELNVNALELDDSALYLCASSKETGTQETQYFGPGTRLLVL.

The chain joins TRBV5-1 to TRBJ1-2; D unresolved. Trimming took off 0 bases at V and 0 bases at J, with 9 bases between the two ends. The CDR3 runs 15 residues. Germline V gives CDR1 SGHRS, CDR2 YFSETQ. CDR3 in amino acids: CASSLDGLANYGYTF. The CDR3, as DNA: TGCGCCAGCAGCTTGGATGGATTAGCTAACTATGGCTACACCTTC.

The J gene is TRBJ1-3, the V gene TRBV9; TRBD1 matches at 8 bases. The CDR3 is 18 residues long. The V gene's germline CDR1 is SGDLS and CDR2 YYNGEE. J lost 3 bases, V lost 0 bases, and 11 bases had no gene match. This chain's CDR3 is CASSVGGSGGRHGNTIYF. CDR3 DNA sequence: TGTGCCAGCAGCGTAGGGGGGTCAGGGGGCCGACATGGAAACACCATATATTTT.

The CDR3 DNA follows: TGTGCCAGCAGCGAGGGGAACCTCTACCAGGGGGACTATGGCTACACCTTC. Its translation: CASSEGNLYQGDYGYTF. The rearrangement links TRBV7-2 to TRBJ1-2; 7 bases map to TRBD1. The CDR3 is 17 amino acids. Germline V gene data show CDR1 as SGHTA and CDR2 as FQGNSA. Unmatched junction bases numbered 15, after V lost 5 bases and J lost 3 bases.

The V gene is TRBV7-9, the J gene TRBJ2-7; 9 bases map to TRBD1. V dropped 5 bases and J dropped 7; count of bases not matched to a gene: 15. The germline CDR1 and CDR2 sequences are SEHNR and FQNEAQ (reference sequence). The CDR3 contains 16 residues. CDR3 sequence reads: CASSRSGSQGAGEQYF. Here the CDR3 DNA reads TGTGCCAGCAGCCGAAGCGGATCACAGGGGGCGGGTGAGCAGTACTTC.

This clone has only a few counts. The chain couples TRBV9 to TRBJ1-1; D not resolved. The CDR3 length is 13 residues. Germline values: CDR1 SGDLS, CDR2 YYNGEE. The ends were cut back, 0 bases at V and 2 bases at J, with 5 bases in the middle. The CDR3 sequence: CASSVAINTEAFF. CDR3 sequence (DNA): TGTGCCAGCAGCGTAGCGATAAACACTGAAGCTTTCTTT. Complete variable domain (other parts from reference TRBV9 and TRBJ1-1): DSGVTQTPKHLITATGQRVTLRCSPRSGDLSVYWYQQSLDQGLQFLIQYYNGEERAKGNILERFSAQQFPDLHSELNLSSLELGDSALYFCASSVAINTEAFFGQGTRLTVV.

This clone was seen a single time. CDR3 region: CATSRPNREGREQYF. The CDR3 DNA sequence: TGTGCCACCAGCAGACCAAACAGGGAAGGCAGAGAGCAGTACTTC. The chain combines TRBV15 with TRBJ2-7; tentatively, D is TRBD1 (6 bases). The germline V and J ends were trimmed by 2 bases and 7 bases, with 18 bases remaining between them. Germline V gene sequence: CDR1 LNHNV, CDR2 YYDKDF (reference sequence). This CDR3 has 15 amino acids.

V usage is TRBV19 and J usage is TRBJ2-7, with D hard to call. The V gene lost 1 base and the J gene lost 1 base, with 11 bases spanning the gap. CDR1 and CDR2 from the germline V gene are LNHDA and SQIVND (reference sequence). This CDR3 is built from 15 residues. Here the CDR3 DNA reads TGTGCCAGTAGTATAGGTCGGACCGGATCCTACGAGCAGTACTTC. Protein: CASSIGRTGSYEQYF.

The chain uses TRBV2 and TRBJ1-2; 10 bases are shared with TRBD1. The junction had 7 bases not matched to a gene; V was cut back by 5 bases and J by 7 bases. This CDR3 is built from 14 residues. Germline-derived CDR1 and CDR2 are SNHLY and FYNNEI. The CDR3 spells CASSPLRTGGGYTF. In nucleotides, the CDR3 is TGTGCCAGCAGTCCCCTTCGGACAGGGGGTGGCTACACCTTC.

The V gene is TRBV5-1, the J gene TRBJ2-5, with unresolved D. CDR1 and CDR2 (germline): SGHRS, YFSETQ. Trimming pared 3 bases from V and 4 bases from J, leaving 16 bases between. The CDR3 contains 15 residues. Here the CDR3 reads CASSYRNSDGETQYF. The CDR3, as DNA: TGCGCCAGCAGCTACCGAAACTCGGATGGAGAGACCCAGTACTTC.

This chain joins TRBV29-1 and TRBJ2-2; 8 bases are shared with TRBD1. The CDR3 totals 14 residues. Germline CDR1 reads SQVTM; CDR2 reads ANQGSEA. The V gene end was trimmed by 6 bases and the J gene end by 3 bases; junction bases not matched to a gene: 6. The DNA for the CDR3 is TGCAGCGTGACAGGACAGGGTTACACCGGGGAGCTGTTTTTT. Amino acids: CSVTGQGYTGELFF.

The chain joins TRBV7-9 to TRBJ1-6; D is unclear. Germline V gene sequence: CDR1 SEHNR, CDR2 FQNEAQ (reference sequence). The CDR3 length is 12 residues. V was trimmed by 11 bases and J by 7 bases, leaving 12 bases between them. CDR3 DNA sequence: TGTGCCTCATCAGCTGGCAATTCACCCCTCCACTTT. Translating it yields CASSAGNSPLHF.

This clone was detected a few times. This rearrangement joins TRBV10-2 to TRBJ1-5, with D hard to call. The CDR3 runs 13 residues. V was cut by 9 bases and J by 7 bases, with 16 bases left in between. The germline gives CDR1 WSHSY, CDR2 SAAADI. The CDR3: CASTGLPGQPQHF. CDR3 nucleotides: TGCGCCAGTACCGGCCTCCCTGGGCAGCCCCAGCATTTT.

The CDR3 region is CASSSDRGGQNIQYF. The DNA of the CDR3 is TGTGCCAGCAGCTCGGACAGGGGAGGCCAAAACATTCAGTACTTC. The V call is TRBV7-2, the J call TRBJ2-4; 9 nucleotides match TRBD1. Germline V gives CDR1 SGHTA, CDR2 FQGNSA. The CDR3 runs to 15 residues. Germline trimming cut 4 bases from V and 5 bases from J; bases unmatched to any gene: 6.

The genes are TRBV5-5 and TRBJ1-1, with D maybe TRBD1 (6 bases). The CDR3 has 14 residues. The germline V and J ends were trimmed by 2 bases and 4 bases, with 12 bases remaining between them. Looked up from germline, CDR1 is SGHKS and CDR2 is YYEKEE (reference sequence). DNA of the CDR3: TGTGCCAGCAGCTTAGAAAACAGGGTCACTGAAGCTTTCTTT. This gives the protein CASSLENRVTEAFF.

The V gene is TRBV6-6, the J gene TRBJ2-7, with 10 bases aligning to TRBD1. V lost 11 bases, J lost 7 bases, and 8 bases stayed unmatched. Germline V gene lookup returns CDR1 MNHNY and CDR2 SVGAGI (reference sequence). The CDR3 loop spans 12 amino acids. The CDR3 nucleotides read TGTGCCGGTGGACAGGGGGATAGTGAGCAGTACTTC. Amino acids: CAGGQGDSEQYF.

V gene TRBV25-1 combines with J gene TRBJ1-1; D is unclear. V was trimmed by 8 bases and J by 7 bases, leaving 11 bases between them. The CDR3 length is 11 residues. Germline V gene sequence: CDR1 MGHDK, CDR2 SYGVNS. The CDR3 DNA follows: TGTGCCAGCGTAGGCGGGTTTGAAGCTTTCTTT. Its protein is CASVGGFEAFF. Full variable domain (remainder filled in from reference TRBV25-1 and TRBJ1-1): EADIYQTPRYLVIGTGKKITLECSQTMGHDKMYWYQQDPGMELHLIHYSYGVNSTEKGDLSSESTVSRIRTEHFPLTLESARPSHTSQYLCASVGGFEAFFGQGTRLTVV.

V gene TRBV7-2 combines with J gene TRBJ2-1, with 8 bases aligning to TRBD2. V dropped 2 bases and J dropped 1; count of bases not matched to a gene: 13. CDR3 size: 19 residues. The germline V gene has CDR1 SGHTA and CDR2 FQGNSA. CDR3 protein: CASSLLGTRGGPSYNEQFF. The CDR3 bases are TGTGCCAGCAGCTTATTGGGGACTAGGGGGGGCCCATCCTACAATGAGCAGTTCTTC.

This clone was found a few times. The chain joins TRBV29-1 to TRBJ2-2, with no clear D. V was cut by 1 base and J by 6 bases, with 6 bases left in between. CDR3 length: 12 amino acids. Germline assignment: CDR1 SQVTM and CDR2 ANQGSEA. CDR3 nucleotides: TGCAGCGTTGAAGTTGTCCCCGGGGAGCTGTTTTTT. Its protein is CSVEVVPGELFF.

This clone was seen a handful of times. The chain uses TRBV10-3 and TRBJ2-7, with D possibly matching TRBD2 (5 bases). Germline V gene data show CDR1 as ENHRY and CDR2 as SYGVKD. The CDR3 extends over 13 amino acids. V shed 4 bases and J shed 5 bases, with 12 bases lying between them. CDR3 in amino acids: CAISGASLDEQYF. The CDR3 nucleotides are TGTGCCATCAGTGGAGCTAGCCTTGACGAGCAGTACTTC.

This clone was observed a few times. The CDR3 DNA is TGCGCCAGCAGCTTTAGCGGATATACGCAGTATTTT. Its protein product is CASSFSGYTQYF. The rearrangement joins TRBV5-1 to TRBJ2-3, with TRBD2 as a possible D gene (6 bases). Trimming left V 2 bases short and J 7 bases short, with 8 bases between. The CDR3 consists of 12 residues. From germline, CDR1 is SGHRS and CDR2 YFSETQ.

The rearrangement joins TRBV29-1 to TRBJ2-5; D is uncertain. The CDR3 is made up of 12 amino acids. V lost 3 bases, J lost 5 bases, and 10 bases lay in between. The V gene's germline CDR1 is SQVTM and CDR2 ANQGSEA. CDR3 residues: CSVDGDLETQYF. CDR3 bases: TGCAGCGTTGATGGCGATCTGGAGACCCAGTACTTC.

The chain carries TRBV5-1 and TRBJ2-7; 9 bases are shared with TRBD1. CDR3 size: 15 residues. J lost 3 bases, V lost 4 bases, and 8 bases had no gene match. Germline V gene lookup returns CDR1 SGHRS and CDR2 YFSETQ. CDR3: CASSASDRGNYEQYF. In DNA form, the CDR3 reads TGCGCCAGCAGCGCCTCGGACAGGGGAAACTACGAGCAGTACTTC. Combining the CDR3 with reference TRBV5-1 and TRBJ2-7 gives the whole variable domain KAGVTQTPRYLIKTRGQQVTLSCSPISGHRSVSWYQQTPGQGLQFLFEYFSETQRNKGNFPGRFSGRQFSNSRSEMNVSTLELGDSALYLCASSASDRGNYEQYFGPGTRLTVT.

V is TRBV19 and J is TRBJ2-7, with a possible D match to TRBD2 (6 bases). The ends were cut back, 8 bases at V and 5 bases at J, with 19 bases in the middle. From germline, CDR1 is LNHDA and CDR2 SQIVND (reference sequence). This CDR3 spans 14 amino acids. CDR3 sequence: CASSAGRNGHEQYF. The CDR3 bases are TGTGCCAGTTCCGCCGGGAGAAATGGACACGAGCAGTACTTC.

V and J are TRBV30 and TRBJ2-7, with D unresolved. Per germline, CDR1 GTSNPN and CDR2 SVGIG (reference sequence). Deletions cut 0 bases from V and 6 bases from J, with 15 bases between. The CDR3 is 14 residues long. Written as DNA, the CDR3 is TGTGCCTGGAGTGTACTGGTTCCGCGAGCCGAGCAGTACTTC. It specifies CAWSVLVPRAEQYF.